These 22 T cell receptor beta chains came from one sample sequenced in a study of tumor-infiltrating lymphocytes in primary liver carcinoma. Total RNA amounting to approximately 460 ng was the source from which TCR beta cDNA was made with a constant-region primer. Three nested multiplex PCR rounds, a slightly modified ARM-PCR, produced the libraries for TCR beta. It was with TRBV1-TRBV30 forward primers and a C-beta reverse primer that the first two PCR rounds were run, at about 10 cycles each. TCRdb processed the multiplex PCR reads anew with MiXCR; each CDR3 protein has one entry. Of about 78,000 distinct CDR3 sequences listed, about 64% are singletons. Unsorted bulk tissue of about 18-34 mg yielded co-extracted RNA and DNA. Sequencing was performed on liver tumor tissue from sampling region 4. Indicated subset: tumor region T4, right-lateral pole. The receptors come from a woman in her sixties or seventies with primary liver carcinoma and hepatitis B virus infection.

This chain uses TRBV28 with TRBJ2-7; 8 bases map to TRBD2. CDR1 is MDHEN and CDR2 is SYDVKM in the germline V gene. J gave up 6 bases and V 5 bases, and 9 bases lay outside the gene matches. The CDR3 has 14 amino acids. In nucleotides, the CDR3 is TGTGCCAGCAGTCCAAGCGGGAGTACGTCCGAGCAGTACTTC. Residues: CASSPSGSTSEQYF.

On this clonotype: One end of the junction does not line up with germline, which may come from a read error. CDR3 amino acids: CASGESTGHPYEQYF. CDR3 bases: TGTGCCAGCGGTGAATCGACGGGCCACCCCTACGAGCAGTACTTC. V gene TRBV6-1 combines with J gene TRBJ2-7; D unclear. CDR3 length: 15 residues. The germline V gene encodes CDR1 MNHNS and CDR2 SASEGT.

At least ten counts were recorded for this clonotype. The chain recombines TRBV28 with TRBJ2-1; D might be TRBD2 (5 bases). The CDR3 covers 13 residues. Germline V gene lookup returns CDR1 MDHEN and CDR2 SYDVKM. Trimming took 7 bases from V and 6 from J, leaving 13 bases between them. Written as DNA, the CDR3 is TGTGCCAGCACCAAAAGCGGACCCAATGAGCAGTTCTTC. Amino acid sequence: CASTKSGPNEQFF.

With respect to this clonotype: At one boundary the junction diverges from the germline segment, which might be a read error. V is TRBV6-6 and J is TRBJ2-3, with 8 bases matching TRBD1. Germline V CDR1 and CDR2: MNHNY, SVGAGI (reference sequence). This CDR3 comprises 14 residues. CDR3 sequence (DNA): TGTTCCAGCAGTTACGGGACAGGAGGAGATACGCAGTATTTT. Its translation is CSSSYGTGGDTQYF.

As for this clonotype: Its ends do not fully match the called genes, so a read error is possible. This chain connects TRBV11-2 to TRBJ1-1; D unclear. The germline V gene has CDR1 SGHAT and CDR2 FQNNGV. The CDR3 loop spans 15 amino acids. CDR3 sequence reads: CASSFWTGSNAEAFF. For the CDR3, the DNA is TGTGCCAGCAGCTTCTGGACGGGTTCGAACGCTGAAGCTTTCTTC.

Details on this clonotype: A read error may explain this, as a much larger clone is one base away. The J gene is TRBJ1-2, the V gene TRBV28; TRBD1 might be the D (6 bases). From germline, CDR1 is MDHEN and CDR2 SYDVKM. The CDR3 length is 14 residues. The CDR3 region has the DNA TGTGCCAGCAGACCATCACCGGCCGCCGGGACAATCGTCTTC. Translation gives CASRPSPAAGTIVF.

As for this clonotype: A read error may account for a junction end that differs from germline. The chain carries TRBV12-3 or TRBV12-4 and TRBJ2-3, with D perhaps TRBD2 (6 bases). The CDR3 extends over 16 amino acids. For the CDR3, the DNA is TGTGTCAGCAGCTTCGGCGCGGGAATGGGCACAGATACGCAGTATTTT. Translating gives CVSSFGAGMGTDTQYF.

The rearrangement joins TRBV23-1 to TRBJ2-7, with D tentatively TRBD1 (5 bases). TRBV23-1 belongs to the ORF category, with a function that is uncertain. This CDR3 has 13 amino acids. The ends were cut back, 11 bases at V and 2 bases at J, with 16 bases in the middle. CDR3 sequence: CAGTQTDPYEQYF. As DNA, the CDR3 is TGCGCCGGCACCCAGACAGATCCCTACGAGCAGTACTTC.

Ten or more counts support this clonotype. The CDR3 region has the DNA TGTGCCAGCAGTTACGCTCGCCAGCCGAGCTCCTACGAGCAGTACTTC. Amino acids: CASSYARQPSSYEQYF. The rearrangement joins TRBV6-5 to TRBJ2-7; D remains unclear. The V end was cut by 2 bases, the J end by 0 bases, with 14 bases between. CDR3 length equals 16 residues. Germline lookup yields CDR1 MNHEY and CDR2 SVGAGI.

This clonotype qualifies as medium-sized. V usage is TRBV12-3 or TRBV12-4 and J usage is TRBJ1-3, with 7 bases identical to TRBD1. This CDR3 contains 14 residues. V lost 3 bases and J lost 4; bases outside the gene matches: 3. CDR3 DNA: TGTGCCAGCAGTTTCCGACAGGGCGGAAACACCATATATTTT. This codes for CASSFRQGGNTIYF.

As for this clonotype: At one of its ends the junction is not consistent with the germline gene, which may arise from a read error. This rearrangement joins TRBV6-4 to TRBJ2-4; 9 nucleotides align to TRBD2. The germline CDR1 and CDR2 sequences are MRHNA and SNTAGT. CDR3 size: 17 residues. The CDR3 protein is CASSDSRGGRAENTQYF. The CDR3 DNA reads TGTGCCAGCAGTGACTCGAGAGGCGGGAGGGCCGAAAACACTCAGTACTTC.

This clonotype was picked up one time. This sequence may be a read error, since a much larger clone differs from it by one base. The chain joins TRBV30 to TRBJ1-1, with TRBD1 as a possible D gene (5 bases). Looked up from germline, CDR1 is GTSNPN and CDR2 is SVGIG (reference sequence). CDR3 length: 14 amino acids. The CDR3: CVWSVGRDYDEAFF. CDR3 in DNA: TGTGTCTGGAGTGTGGGCAGGGATTATGATGAAGCTTTCTTT.

Details on this clonotype: The final CDR3 position lacks the conserved phenylalanine or tryptophan, pointing to a likely read error. This chain connects TRBV12-3 or TRBV12-4 to TRBJ2-1; TRBD2 agrees at 14 bases. V shed 2 bases and J 1 base; nucleotides not matched to a gene: 4. The CDR3 is 18 residues long. In nucleotides, the CDR3 is TGTGCCAGCAGTTTAAGGACTAGCGGGAGGCCGTCCTACAATGAGCAGTTCCTC. Its translation: CASSLRTSGRPSYNEQFL.

V is TRBV28 and J is TRBJ1-2, with a weak D call TRBD1 (5 bases). CDR3 length equals 15 residues. Per the germline V gene, CDR1 is MDHEN and CDR2 is SYDVKM. CDR3 sequence: CTTSRAPGGIGGYTF. The CDR3 DNA follows: TGTACCACCAGTCGCGCTCCCGGGGGGATTGGAGGCTACACCTTC.

This chain links TRBV11-2 with TRBJ2-2, with D possibly TRBD1 on 6 matching bases. Germline values: CDR1 SGHAT, CDR2 FQNNGV. V dropped 5 bases and J dropped 11 bases, with 21 bases sitting between them. This CDR3 contains 15 residues. DNA of the CDR3: TGTGCCAGCAGCCCTCCGCAAGGACAGACAGGAGAGCTGTTTTTT. Protein sequence: CASSPPQGQTGELFF. The full variable domain, its missing parts supplied by reference TRBV11-2 and TRBJ2-2, is EAGVAQSPRYKIIEKRQSVAFWCNPISGHATLYWYQQILGQGPKLLIQFQNNGVVDDSQLPKDRFSAERLKGVDSTLKIQPAKLEDSAVYLCASSPPQGQTGELFFGEGSRLTVL.

This clonotype has a count of ten or more. The CDR3 nucleotides read TGTGCCAGCAGAGGACTAGCTGGGAACACCGGGGAGCTGTTTTTT. Its protein is CASRGLAGNTGELFF. V and J are TRBV12-3 or TRBV12-4 and TRBJ2-2; 8 positions match TRBD2. J lost 1 base, V lost 6 bases, and 4 bases had no gene match. The CDR3 consists of 15 residues.

The table lists this clonotype with a few counts. The chain links TRBV7-3 to TRBJ2-1; TRBD2 matches 9 bases. The CDR3 runs 15 residues. Germline CDR1 SGHTA, CDR2 FQGTGA. The junction had 8 bases not matched to a gene; V was cut back by 4 bases and J by 7 bases. The CDR3 is CASSSRTSAANEQFF. As DNA, the CDR3 is TGTGCCAGCAGCTCGCGGACTAGCGCTGCAAATGAGCAGTTCTTC.

The V gene is TRBV5-5, the J gene TRBJ1-6, with TRBD1 as a possible D gene (6 bases). The length of the CDR3 is 15 residues. V lost 3 bases and J lost 6, with 13 bases in between. The germline gives CDR1 SGHKS, CDR2 YYEKEE (reference sequence). CDR3 sequence: CASSSIRGPNSPLHF. CDR3 coding DNA: TGTGCCAGCAGCTCGATCAGGGGCCCTAATTCACCCCTCCACTTT.

The chain joins TRBV4-1 to TRBJ2-5; D may be TRBD1 (6 bases). CDR1 is MGHRA and CDR2 is YSYEKL in the germline V gene. Between the trimmed V and J ends, which lost 3 bases and 2 bases, there was a span of 16 bases. The CDR3 sequence is 16 residues long. Here the CDR3 reads CASSHGPPGVQETQYF. CDR3 sequence (DNA): TGCGCCAGCAGCCATGGTCCCCCAGGGGTTCAAGAGACCCAGTACTTC.

This clonotype has just one count. Since no conserved phenylalanine or tryptophan closes the CDR3, a read error is the likely cause. This sequence joins TRBV4-2 and TRBJ1-1; 11 nucleotides agree with TRBD1. The CDR3 sequence is 19 residues long. The V gene end was trimmed by 4 bases and the J gene end by 4 bases; junction bases not matched to a gene: 17. Germline assignment: CDR1 LGHNA and CDR2 YNFKEQ. The CDR3 DNA is TGTGCCAGCAGCCTAGAGGGGGCTACGGACAGGGGGCGTATCACTGAAGCTTTCTCT. The encoded protein is CASSLEGATDRGRITEAFS.

The sample holds a few counts of this clonotype. Since the CDR3 does not end with the conserved phenylalanine or tryptophan, this likely comes from a read error. This chain uses TRBV12-3 or TRBV12-4 with TRBJ1-1; perhaps TRBD1 as D (5 bases). The CDR3 spans 15 residues. V lost 0 bases and J 4 bases, leaving 12 bases between the germline ends. DNA of the CDR3: TGTGCCAGCAGTTTAGCGCGCAGGGCGACCACTGAAGCTTTCATT. This encodes CASSLARRATTEAFI.

This clonotype was seen ten or more times. This may stem from a read error, because a much larger clone lies one nucleotide away. This chain connects TRBV29-1 to TRBJ2-7, with 8 positions matching TRBD1. Per the germline V gene, CDR1 is SQVTM and CDR2 is ANQGSEA. Germline trimming cut 0 bases from V and 3 bases from J; bases unmatched to any gene: 10. The CDR3 has 16 amino acids. The CDR3 region is CSVEDVEGTGLYEQYF. In DNA, the CDR3 is TGCAGCGTTGAAGATGTGGAAGGGACAGGACTCTACGAGCAGTACTTC.